One sample yielded the 23 T cell receptor beta chains listed below, sequenced in a study of glioma-infiltrating T cells after dendritic cell vaccination. Sequencing used immunoSEQ multiplex PCR; TCRdb keeps in-frame clones, though not all of them. The sample yields some 70,000 clones, around 83% seen once. This material consisted of blood, taken before dendritic cell vaccination. The receptors originated from a human donor with glioblastoma.

The chain recombines TRBV6-5 with TRBJ2-7; 7 bases are shared with TRBD2. Trimming took 0 bases from V and 1 from J; bases not matched to a gene: 3. CDR3 length: 15 residues. Looked up from germline, CDR1 is MNHEY and CDR2 is SVGAGI. In DNA, the CDR3 is TGTGCCAGCAGTTACTCGGGGGGGGTTTCCTACGAGCAGTACTTC. Translation gives CASSYSGGVSYEQYF.

This rearrangement joins TRBV7-9 to TRBJ2-3, with 10 nucleotides matching TRBD2. This CDR3 region has 16 residues. Germline CDR1 SEHNR, CDR2 FQNEAQ (reference sequence). The V gene end was trimmed by 5 bases and the J gene end by 4 bases; junction bases not matched to a gene: 9. CDR3 sequence reads: CASSVTGTSASDTQYF. CDR3 nucleotide sequence: TGTGCCAGCAGCGTGACAGGGACTAGCGCGTCAGATACGCAGTATTTT.

J is TRBJ1-2 and V is TRBV9, with D maybe TRBD1 (6 bases). The CDR3 runs to 15 residues. Germline values: CDR1 SGDLS, CDR2 YYNGEE. V was shortened by 0 bases and J by 4 bases, with 13 bases between the two germline ends. The CDR3 DNA sequence: TGTGCCAGCAGCGTAGATCCTGACAGGCCCTATGGCTACACCTTC. Translation gives CASSVDPDRPYGYTF.

J is TRBJ2-7 and V is TRBV7-2; D is undetermined. The germline V and J ends were trimmed by 3 bases and 1 base, with 4 bases remaining between them. The CDR3 is 12 amino acids. Germline V gene lookup returns CDR1 SGHTA and CDR2 FQGNSA. CDR3 residues: CASSFRSYEQYF. In nucleotides, the CDR3 is TGTGCCAGCAGCTTCAGGTCCTACGAGCAGTACTTC.

As to this clone: The identical CDR3 is also encoded by other nucleotide sequences in the sample. This chain joins TRBV5-1 and TRBJ2-3; 9 nucleotides agree with TRBD2. CDR3 length: 15 amino acids. The germline V gene encodes CDR1 SGHRS and CDR2 YFSETQ. The ends lost 3 bases at V and 1 base at J; junction bases unmatched: 3. The CDR3: CASSWGLAGTDTQYF. For the CDR3, the DNA is TGCGCCAGCAGCTGGGGACTAGCAGGCACAGATACGCAGTATTTT.

The chain carries TRBV19 and TRBJ2-3; 11 nucleotides match TRBD2. Looked up from germline, CDR1 is LNHDA and CDR2 is SQIVND (reference sequence). The trim removed 5 bases at V and 4 bases at J, leaving 14 bases unmatched. The CDR3 extends over 18 amino acids. In nucleotides, the CDR3 is TGTGCCAGTAGTCAGTCCAGCCTAGCGGGGGGTCGCGCAGATACGCAGTATTTT. Translated: CASSQSSLAGGRADTQYF.

This rearrangement joins TRBV27 to TRBJ2-1; the match to TRBD2 covers 8 bases. Trimming removed 5 bases from V and 4 bases from J; junction bases left unmatched: 10. CDR1 MNHEY and CDR2 SMNVEV come from the germline V gene (reference sequence). The CDR3 contains 16 residues. DNA of the CDR3: TGTGCCAGCAGTCCCCGGGGGGCGGGGGGATACAATGAGCAGTTCTTC. This sequence encodes CASSPRGAGGYNEQFF.

The chain uses TRBV6-1 and TRBJ2-1; D gene unclear. Germline V gene sequence: CDR1 MNHNS, CDR2 SASEGT. V shed 0 bases and J shed 9 bases, with 9 bases lying between them. The CDR3 length is 13 residues. CDR3 nucleotide sequence: TGTGCCAGCAGTGAAGCGCTACTTTCTGAGCAGTTCTTC. Translated: CASSEALLSEQFF.

This clone was picked up a small number of times. The gene calls are TRBV28 and TRBJ1-3; D ambiguous. The germline V gene has CDR1 MDHEN and CDR2 SYDVKM. The length of the CDR3 is 11 residues. V dropped 10 bases and J dropped 7 bases, with 11 bases sitting between them. CDR3 bases: TGTGCCACCGGGAATGGGAACACCATATATTTT. Amino acids: CATGNGNTIYF.

The chain joins TRBV30 to TRBJ1-5, with D tentatively TRBD1 (5 bases). This CDR3 region has 14 residues. The ends were cut back, 8 bases at V and 6 bases at J, with 20 bases in the middle. CDR1 is GTSNPN and CDR2 is SVGIG in the germline V gene (reference sequence). The CDR3 sequence is CALAGSGSSQPQHF. In DNA, the CDR3 is TGTGCCCTAGCGGGTTCAGGGTCCAGTCAGCCCCAGCATTTT.

This clone was recorded only once. V usage is TRBV5-8 and J usage is TRBJ2-3; 9 bases are a match to TRBD2. The J segment lost 4 bases and the V segment lost 2 bases, leaving 2 bases of the junction unmatched. CDR3 length: 14 amino acids. The germline gives CDR1 SGHTS, CDR2 YDEGEE. This CDR3 reads CASSLLAGADTQYF. CDR3 nucleotide sequence: TGTGCCAGCAGCTTACTAGCGGGCGCAGATACGCAGTATTTT.

This chain joins TRBV7-9 and TRBJ2-5; TRBD2 aligns across 10 bases. Trimming cost V 6 bases and J 4 bases; bases outside gene matches: 8. This CDR3 region has 15 residues. The germline CDR1 and CDR2 sequences are SEHNR and FQNEAQ (reference sequence). CDR3 nucleotide sequence: TGTGCCAGCAGTCCTTCTTTAGCGGGGGGAGAGACCCAGTACTTC. It yields the protein CASSPSLAGGETQYF.

This sequence joins TRBV7-9 and TRBJ1-2; TRBD1 might be the D (5 bases). The V end lost 1 base, the J end lost 1 base, and 7 bases lay between the germline ends. Germline CDR1 reads SEHNR; CDR2 reads FQNEAQ (reference sequence). The CDR3 contains 14 residues. In DNA, the CDR3 is TGTGCCAGCAGCTTAGTGACAGATAACTATGGCTACACCTTC. Amino acid sequence: CASSLVTDNYGYTF.

With regard to this clone: The same CDR3 arises from other DNA sequences in this sample as well. The chain combines TRBV7-9 with TRBJ2-5; no definite D call. This CDR3 region has 11 residues. CDR1 and CDR2 (germline): SEHNR, FQNEAQ (reference sequence). Trimming removed 4 bases from V and 3 bases from J, with 3 bases in between. This CDR3 reads CASSSKETQYF. Here the CDR3 DNA reads TGTGCCAGCAGCTCTAAAGAGACCCAGTACTTC. Together with reference TRBV7-9 and TRBJ2-5, the CDR3 gives the full variable domain: DTGVSQNPRHKITKRGQNVTFRCDPISEHNRLYWYRQTLGQGPEFLTYFQNEAQLEKSRLLSDRFSAERPKGSFSTLEIQRTEQGDSAMYLCASSSKETQYFGPGTRLLVL.

The rearrangement links TRBV7-9 to TRBJ2-5; D is perhaps TRBD1 (7 bases). The CDR3 length is 16 residues. The V gene's germline CDR1 is SEHNR and CDR2 FQNEAQ (reference sequence). Trimming cost V 0 bases and J 1 base, with 12 bases left between them. The CDR3 nucleotides are TGTGCCAGCAGCTTAGCAGGAGGGGGCGGCCAAGAGACCCAGTACTTC. Protein product: CASSLAGGGGQETQYF.

The V gene is TRBV5-6, the J gene TRBJ2-1; 7 bases align to TRBD2. The CDR3 is made up of 17 amino acids. J lost 5 bases, V lost 7 bases, and 18 bases had no gene match. CDR1 SGHDT and CDR2 YYEEEE come from the germline V gene. This CDR3 is CASGGGGPIGHNNEQFF. The CDR3 DNA sequence: TGTGCCAGCGGCGGGGGTGGGCCGATCGGTCACAACAATGAGCAGTTCTTC.

The rearrangement joins TRBV6-6 to TRBJ2-5; the match to TRBD1 covers 9 bases. The end of the DNA fits TRBJ2-7 better, so the J call may be wrong. Germline loops: CDR1 MNHNY, CDR2 SVGAGI (reference sequence). The CDR3 runs to 14 residues. DNA of the CDR3: TGTGCCAGCAGTTACGTCCGGGACAGGGCCGAGCAGTACTTC. Translation gives CASSYVRDRAEQYF.

J is TRBJ1-2 and V is TRBV6-5; D gene unclear. Germline-derived CDR1 and CDR2 are MNHEY and SVGAGI. The CDR3 is made up of 15 amino acids. With 6 bases removed from V and 4 bases from J, the gap between germline ends came to 18 bases. The CDR3 spells CASSSFQRATYGYTF. CDR3 in DNA: TGTGCCAGCAGCTCATTTCAGCGGGCGACCTATGGCTACACCTTC.

The chain recombines TRBV19 with TRBJ1-1, with a tentative D call TRBD1 (5 bases). Trimming shortened V by 6 bases and J by 4 bases, and 15 bases separated the two germline ends. The CDR3 runs to 14 residues. Germline-derived CDR1 and CDR2 are LNHDA and SQIVND (reference sequence). The CDR3: CASRNWGEATEAFF. In DNA, the CDR3 is TGTGCCAGTAGAAACTGGGGCGAGGCCACTGAAGCTTTCTTT.

The chain links TRBV28 to TRBJ2-1; 8 nucleotides align to TRBD2. V lost 11 bases and J lost 5; bases outside the gene matches: 5. In germline, CDR1 is MDHEN, CDR2 SYDVKM. This CDR3 has 12 amino acids. The CDR3 DNA is TGTGCCTGCGGGGGGTCACACAATGAGCAGTTCTTC. Translated, it gives CACGGSHNEQFF.

The CDR3 loop reads CASSAGETQYF. The DNA for the CDR3 is TGTGCCAGCAGCGCCGGAGAGACCCAGTACTTC. The chain links TRBV5-4 to TRBJ2-5; no firm D call. This CDR3 is built from 11 residues. The germline V and J ends were trimmed by 4 bases and 4 bases, with 5 bases remaining between them. CDR1 is SGHNT, CDR2 YYREEE, per germline (reference sequence).

This chain links TRBV6-6 with TRBJ1-5; 8 nucleotides match TRBD1. Unmatched junction bases numbered 5, after V lost 4 bases and J lost 3 bases. This CDR3 has 15 amino acids. Germline V gives CDR1 MNHNY, CDR2 SVGAGI (reference sequence). CDR3 sequence reads: CASSSLTGVNQPQHF. The CDR3 DNA sequence: TGTGCCAGCAGTTCACTGACAGGGGTCAATCAGCCCCAGCATTTT.

The chain recombines TRBV18 with TRBJ2-6, with 7 bases matching TRBD1. V shed 4 bases and J 0 bases; nucleotides not matched to a gene: 9. This CDR3 is 18 amino acids long. Germline V gives CDR1 KGHSH, CDR2 LQKENI. The CDR3 bases are TGTGCCAGCTCACAACGAGAGGGGGCCTACTCTGGGGCCAACGTCCTGACTTTC. It translates to CASSQREGAYSGANVLTF.